The 17 T cell receptor beta chains below come from one sample, sequenced in a study of T cells in women clearing cervical HPV infection. TCRdb's copy holds only in-frame clones and misses some; the assay was immunoSEQ multiplex PCR. The sample includes some 15,000 clones. The specimen sequenced was blood buffy coat. The receptors stem from a woman between 18 and 69 years old with a cervical HPV16 infection that either progressed to CIN3+ or cleared (not recorded which).

In the case of this clone: Read sequence stops 3 residues before the CDR3 end, and the germline J gene provides the missing end. The chain couples TRBV20-1 to TRBJ2-5, with TRBD1 as a possible D gene (6 bases). The V end lost 5 bases, the J end lost 1 base, and 11 bases lay between the germline ends. The CDR3 sequence is 13 residues long. Germline V lookup: CDR1 DFQATT, CDR2 SNEGSKA (reference sequence). The covered CDR3 bases are TGCAGTGCTGAACAGGGTGCCCAAGAGACC. Protein sequence: CSAEQGAQET. The entire CDR3 is CSAEQGAQETQYF.

With respect to this clone: From the germline J gene comes the end of the CDR3, since the read stops 3 residues before it. The chain combines TRBV5-1 with TRBJ1-5; D unresolved. Per germline, CDR1 SGHRS and CDR2 YFSETQ. V lost 0 bases and J 0 bases, leaving 7 bases between the germline ends. This CDR3 has 15 residues. The sequenced CDR3 bases are TGCGCCAGCAGCTTGGAGGGCCTTAGCAATCAGCCC. Its protein is CASSLEGLSNQP. The entire CDR3 is CASSLEGLSNQPQHF.

About this clone itself: The read ends 3 residues shy of where the CDR3 ends; the end is completed using the germline J gene. The chain links TRBV2 to TRBJ1-5; the match to TRBD1 covers 8 bases. This CDR3 spans 15 amino acids. Germline V gives CDR1 SNHLY, CDR2 FYNNEI. Trimming took 8 bases from V and 6 from J; bases not matched to a gene: 12. CDR3 DNA, as far as it was read: TGTGCCAGCGTGCTCTCAGGGGGCGGGGGTCAGCCC. Its protein product is CASVLSGGGGQP. The whole CDR3 is CASVLSGGGGQPQHF.

In the case of this clone: The observed sequence ends 3 residues before the CDR3 terminus, with the missing tail filled in from the germline J gene. V is TRBV28 and J is TRBJ2-1; 14 bases line up with TRBD2. Germline loops: CDR1 MDHEN, CDR2 SYDVKM. J lost 6 bases, V lost 8 bases, and 3 bases had no gene match. The CDR3 length is 14 residues. The CDR3 DNA, read in part, is TGTGCCAGCCAGACTAGCGGGGGGGCCAATGAG. Translation: CASQTSGGANE. The whole CDR3 protein reads CASQTSGGANEQFF.

Comments on this clone: The CDR3 is cut off 3 residues early in the read; its end comes from the germline J gene. The chain joins TRBV7-6 to TRBJ2-2, with 7 bases lining up with TRBD1. J was trimmed by 8 bases and V by 0 bases; bases with no gene match: 15. Germline loops: CDR1 SGHVS, CDR2 FNYEAQ. CDR3 length: 18 amino acids. The CDR3 spells CASSLAETGLGLRGELFF. Incomplete CDR3 DNA: TGTGCCAGCAGCTTAGCCGAGACAGGGCTGGGCCTGAGGGGGGAG.

About this clone: From the germline J gene comes the end of the CDR3, since the read stops 3 residues before it. The rearrangement links TRBV5-1 to TRBJ2-1, with no clear D. Germline CDR1 is SGHRS and CDR2 is YFSETQ. Trimming left V 4 bases short and J 8 bases short, with 7 bases between. CDR3 length: 11 amino acids. Here the CDR3 reads CASSAQDEQFF. The DNA read from the CDR3 is TGCGCCAGCAGCGCCCAGGATGAG.

This clone is classed as medium-sized by frequency. Sequencing ends 3 residues short of the CDR3 end; the germline J gene provides the rest. The genes are TRBV12-5 and TRBJ2-5; the D is unclear. CDR1 is LGHNT, CDR2 FRNRAP, per germline. The CDR3 contains 12 residues. V was cut by 5 bases and J by 5 bases, with 9 bases left in between. CDR3 protein: CASGKQIETQYF. CDR3 DNA, as far as it was read: TGTGCTAGTGGTAAACAGATCGAGACC.

This CDR3 is CASSQTQGSYEQYF. The CDR3 bases that were read are TGTGCCAGCAGCCAAACGCAGGGTAGCTACGAG. The chain employs TRBV9 and TRBJ2-7; tentatively, D is TRBD1 (5 bases). Read coverage stops 3 residues before the CDR3 terminus; the germline J gene supplies the remainder. The germline V gene has CDR1 SGDLS and CDR2 YYNGEE. Trimming removed 4 bases from V and 3 bases from J, with 14 bases in between. The CDR3 extends over 14 amino acids.

As for this clone: Read sequence stops 3 residues before the CDR3 end, and the germline J gene provides the missing end. The rearrangement links TRBV19 to TRBJ2-2; the match to TRBD1 covers 7 bases. The V gene end was trimmed by 3 bases and the J gene end by 6 bases; junction bases not matched to a gene: 7. CDR1 and CDR2 from the germline V gene are LNHDA and SQIVND (reference sequence). The CDR3 has 15 amino acids. The CDR3 bases that were read are TGTGCCAGTAGTATGGGACAGTCAACTCCCGGGGAG. Translation gives CASSMGQSTPGE. The full CDR3 protein is CASSMGQSTPGELFF.

A remark on this clone: The sequenced fragment ends 3 residues before the CDR3 boundary, so the rest is inferred from the germline J gene. The V gene is TRBV20-1, the J gene TRBJ2-7; 9 bases line up with TRBD2. This CDR3 region has 18 residues. The V gene end was trimmed by 2 bases and the J gene end by 2 bases; junction bases not matched to a gene: 16. Germline CDR1 is DFQATT and CDR2 is SNEGSKA (reference sequence). CDR3 protein: CSARRLVSGGLTTYEQYF. CDR3 bases read: TGCAGTGCTAGACGTTTAGTTAGCGGGGGACTCACTACCTACGAG.

As regards this clone: A junction boundary mismatches the germline segment, possibly from a read error. The read falls 3 residues short of the CDR3 end, and the missing part is taken from the germline J gene. V is TRBV2 and J is TRBJ1-6; D possibly corresponds to TRBD1 (6 bases). Per germline, CDR1 SNHLY and CDR2 FYNNEI. This CDR3 is 14 amino acids long. CDR3 DNA, as far as it was read: TGTGCCAGCAATCCAGGGGCCCTTAATCCACCC. It codes for CASNPGALNPP. The whole CDR3 sequence is CASNPGALNPPLHF.

Comment on this clone: The sequence runs out 3 residues before the end of the CDR3; the remainder is reconstructed from the germline J gene. The gene calls are TRBV5-6 and TRBJ2-3; 8 nucleotides agree with TRBD1. CDR1 is SGHDT, CDR2 YYEEEE, per germline. The CDR3 runs 15 residues. Incomplete CDR3 DNA: TGTGCCAGCAGCCGAAAACAGGGGGTCCAAGAGACG. Protein: CASSRKQGVQET. The entire CDR3 protein reads CASSRKQGVQETQYF.

The DNA read from the CDR3 is TGTGCCTCAGCGGTTGACACAGCCTACGAG. Amino acids: CASAVDTAYE. The whole CDR3 sequence reads CASAVDTAYEQYF. The chain recombines TRBV11-2 with TRBJ2-7; maybe TRBD2 (5 bases). Read coverage stops 3 residues before the CDR3 terminus; the germline J gene supplies the remainder. Trimming stripped 11 bases from V and 2 bases from J, with 16 bases between. There are 13 residues in the CDR3. CDR1 is SGHAT, CDR2 FQNNGV, per germline.

With regard to this clone: The sequenced fragment ends 3 residues before the CDR3 boundary, so the rest is inferred from the germline J gene. The V call is TRBV28, the J call TRBJ1-1; D gene unclear. The CDR3 has 11 residues. The germline V gene encodes CDR1 MDHEN and CDR2 SYDVKM. Trimming pared 7 bases from V and 0 bases from J, leaving 3 bases between. The CDR3 sequence is CASIMNTEAFF. CDR3 DNA (partial): TGTGCCAGCATAATGAACACTGAA.

This clone is called large based on its frequency. The CDR3 end is not reached by the read, which stops 3 residues before it; the germline J gene fills it in. Additional DNA sequences in this sample encode the identical CDR3. J is TRBJ2-5 and V is TRBV6-1, with TRBD2 matching over 10 bases. There are 17 residues in the CDR3. Germline CDR1 and CDR2: MNHNS and SASEGT. The trim removed 1 base at V and 2 bases at J, leaving 7 bases unmatched. CDR3 bases read: TGTGCCAGCAGTGAAGGACCTCAACTAGCGGGACAAGAGACC. Translated: CASSEGPQLAGQET. The whole CDR3 sequence reads CASSEGPQLAGQETQYF.

As for this clone: Read data end 3 residues before the CDR3 end; the end is taken from the germline J gene. The chain has TRBV11-2 and TRBJ2-3, with D perhaps TRBD1 (6 bases). The CDR3 length is 14 residues. Germline values: CDR1 SGHAT, CDR2 FQNNGV. The CDR3 bases that were read are TGTGCCAGCAGCCCACTTATCAGGGGAGAGACG. The encoded protein is CASSPLIRGET. The CDR3 as a whole reads CASSPLIRGETQYF. Based on the CDR3 plus reference TRBV11-2 and TRBJ2-3, the full variable domain is EAGVAQSPRYKIIEKRQSVAFWCNPISGHATLYWYQQILGQGPKLLIQFQNNGVVDDSQLPKDRFSAERLKGVDSTLKIQPAKLEDSAVYLCASSPLIRGETQYFGPGTRLTVL.

As for this clone: Sequencing ends 3 residues short of the CDR3 end; the germline J gene provides the rest. The chain is built from TRBV20-1 and TRBJ2-2; TRBD1 matches at 9 bases. CDR3 size: 17 residues. The V and J ends lost 0 bases and 5 bases, in that order; junction bases with no gene match: 10. CDR1 and CDR2 (germline): DFQATT, SNEGSKA (reference sequence). CDR3: CSARDRDRAGKTGELFF. CDR3 DNA (partial): TGCAGTGCTAGAGATCGGGACAGGGCTGGAAAAACCGGGGAG.